One TCR beta chain is described in this entry. It has no known antigen specificity. The input lacks base qualities; no much larger clone sits a single base away. The CDR1 and CDR2 encoded by the germline V gene are SGHDT and YYEEEE. The CDR3 contains 17 residues, cysteine and phenylalanine counted. The only DNA kept is the CDR3, 51 bases in frame from the first base. The V end gives up 1 base and the J end 2 bases, leaving 7 bases in the junction not matched to a gene. The sample originates from a study of blood T cell repertoires in COVID-19 (dated by TCRdb to the early 2020s). With respect to the entire study: Collaborator samples came from the United States, Italy and Spain and covered acute and convalescent phases of COVID-19. Samples came from the ongoing ImmuneRACE study (first 160 participants) plus 1,254 subjects from 6 global collaborators. The dataset comprised deeply sampled blood TCRbeta repertoires from subjects exposed to, actively infected with, or recovered from COVID-19. The prospective study material was composed of cDNA or gDNA derived from T cells, B-cell-depleted T cells, or PBMCs. The repertoires were released in a freely available public database intended as a resource for research on the immune response to SARS-CoV-2. The sample metadata nearly always contained a de-identified subject ID, COVID-19 status, age in years and sex. Where HLA class I and class II types were available, the types were taken from metadata supplied by the sample provider, not from assay-based typing.

Results and caveats for the whole study, not just this receptor: How much clinical and demographic metadata was included differed by source and by participant, and the metadata was provided uncurated.

The collaborating institutions used their own protocols to collect whole blood in K2EDTA tubes. For TCRbeta analysis, collaborators shipped samples as frozen whole blood, isolated PBMCs, or DNA extracted from either of those sample types. TCRbeta CDR3 regions were amplified from genomic DNA using the immunoSEQ Assay, a bias-controlled multiplex PCR. The paper's data handling went like this. Nucleated cell counts per sample were estimated from amplification of reference gene primers within the assay. To quantify the absolute abundance of each unique TCRbeta CDR3 rearrangement, sequence reads were collapsed and filtered. For each sample, productive Simpson clonality was calculated as the square root of Simpson's diversity index over productive rearrangements. In TCRdb, the immuneACCESS table is reduced to in-frame sequences with V and J assigned. These tables do not hold every clone; where another copy was compared, an unresolved V gene accounts for under half, and the others remain unexplained. The V and J calls and clone size were taken over from that table, and D and trimming were inferred from the DNA. The sample has about 190,000 clones on record, around nine tenths of them singletons. The ten largest clones represent 0.5% to 0.65% of the sample.

The sequence is built from TRBV5-6 and TRBJ2-5, and 11 junction bases match TRBD2. The sample consisted of peripheral blood. This clonotype was obtained from a man aged 50-59 years with acute or convalescent COVID-19. CDR3 sequence: CASSLFLAGGPQETQYF. The base sequence is TGTGCCAGCAGCTTGTTTCTAGCGGGGGGCCCTCAAGAGACCCAGTACTTC.